These 23 T cell receptor beta chains came from one sample sequenced in a study of cytomegalovirus exposure and HLA in healthy donors. Both 60 Vbeta primers and 13 Jbeta primers went into the PCR. Libraries were prepared by immunoSEQ multiplex PCR; TCRdb keeps only in-frame clonotypes and omits some of them. The table shows 150,000 to 170,000 clones, with roughly three quarters occurring only once. Material: PBMCs. These TCRs come from a man under 40 in good health and CMV-seropositive.

CDR3 sequence reads: CASRSGEEKLFF. The DNA of the CDR3 is TGTGCCAGCAGGTCAGGGGAGGAAAAACTGTTTTTT. V usage is TRBV6-5 and J usage is TRBJ1-4; D may be TRBD1 (6 bases). The CDR3 loop spans 12 amino acids. The V end lost 6 bases, the J end lost 8 bases, and 10 bases lay between the germline ends. The germline CDR1 and CDR2 sequences are MNHEY and SVGAGI.

This clone turned up a few times. The V call is TRBV7-2, the J call TRBJ2-5, with 7 bases matching TRBD2. Germline CDR1 SGHTA, CDR2 FQGNSA. The CDR3 has 17 amino acids. V trimming: 1 base; J trimming: 5 bases; junction bases outside the gene matches: 13. CDR3 bases: TGTGCCAGCAGCTTAGGGCGGGGGACGCAAAAAGAGGAGACCCAGTACTTC. It yields the protein CASSLGRGTQKEETQYF.

The chain couples TRBV7-4 to TRBJ2-7, with a possible D match to TRBD1 (5 bases). Germline V gene sequence: CDR1 SGHVT, CDR2 SQSDAQ. Trimming pared 3 bases from V and 5 bases from J, leaving 17 bases between. The CDR3 is made up of 15 amino acids. The CDR3 protein is CASSFWEGVQHEQYF. The CDR3 bases are TGTGCCAGCAGCTTTTGGGAAGGGGTGCAACACGAGCAGTACTTC.

In this sample, this clone turned up a few times. This rearrangement joins TRBV2 to TRBJ1-1; 8 nucleotides align to TRBD1. The CDR3 spans 13 residues. CDR1 is SNHLY, CDR2 FYNNEI, per germline. After removal of 6 bases from V and 4 bases from J, the junction contained 4 bases not matched to a gene. The CDR3 sequence: CASRQGEGTEAFF. The DNA for the CDR3 is TGTGCCAGCAGACAGGGGGAGGGCACTGAAGCTTTCTTT. The full variable domain, in which reference TRBV2 and TRBJ1-1 provide the parts outside the CDR3, is EPEVTQTPSHQVTQMGQEVILRCVPISNHLYFYWYRQILGQKVEFLVSFYNNEISEKSEIFDDQFSVERPDGSNFTLKIRSTKLEDSAMYFCASRQGEGTEAFFGQGTRLTVV.

This chain uses TRBV7-6 with TRBJ2-7; 10 nucleotides align to TRBD2. The germline gives CDR1 SGHVS, CDR2 FNYEAQ. The CDR3 is 15 residues long. Trimming removed 5 bases from V and 2 bases from J; junction bases left unmatched: 6. In DNA, the CDR3 is TGTGCCAGCAGCCCCCTAGCGGGGGAGGCCTACGAGCAGTACTTC. Translation: CASSPLAGEAYEQYF.

V and J are TRBV6-1 and TRBJ1-4; TRBD1 might be the D (5 bases). Trimming left V 11 bases short and J 2 bases short, with 12 bases between. Germline-derived CDR1 and CDR2 are MNHNS and SASEGT. The CDR3 consists of 13 residues. The CDR3 nucleotides read TGTGCCGTCCGTGGGGGGACTAATGAAAAACTGTTTTTT. Translating gives CAVRGGTNEKLFF.

This clone was counted only a few times. This sequence joins TRBV20-1 and TRBJ2-7; perhaps TRBD2 as D (5 bases). Trimming took 6 bases from V and 6 from J, leaving 12 bases between them. The CDR3 runs 11 residues. Germline CDR1 reads DFQATT; CDR2 reads SNEGSKA (reference sequence). In DNA form, the CDR3 reads TGCAGTGCCCTGGGAGTTTTCGAGCAGTACTTC. Protein: CSALGVFEQYF.

This sequence joins TRBV5-1 and TRBJ2-1; 7 nucleotides agree with TRBD1. V lost 4 bases to trimming and J lost 5 bases; unmatched junction nucleotides: 9. The CDR3 contains 15 residues. Per germline, CDR1 SGHRS and CDR2 YFSETQ. Written as DNA, the CDR3 is TGCGCCAGCAGCCCTGGCCTGGGACAGAACAATGAGCAGTTCTTC. This gives the protein CASSPGLGQNNEQFF.

The genes are TRBV2 and TRBJ2-7, with D possibly matching TRBD2 (7 bases). V dropped 4 bases and J dropped 7 bases, with 20 bases sitting between them. This CDR3 is 15 amino acids long. Per germline, CDR1 SNHLY and CDR2 FYNNEI. The CDR3 coding sequence is TGTGCCAGCAGTGTATCGGGGGGCGCCGGGGGGGAGCAGTACTTC. Its protein product is CASSVSGGAGGEQYF.

This clone was found once. This chain uses TRBV7-9 with TRBJ2-3; 9 bases are a match to TRBD2. This CDR3 spans 16 amino acids. V dropped 5 bases and J dropped 6; count of bases not matched to a gene: 12. Germline CDR1 SEHNR, CDR2 FQNEAQ (reference sequence). In DNA form, the CDR3 reads TGTGCCAGCAGCGAAGGTGGGGCGGGGGGGCGGGATACGCAGTATTTT. It yields the protein CASSEGGAGGRDTQYF.

This sequence joins TRBV11-1 and TRBJ2-5; TRBD1 agrees at 8 bases. The J call may be incorrect, as the DNA end agrees better with TRBJ2-7. The CDR3 contains 14 residues. The germline V gene has CDR1 SGHAT and CDR2 FQDESV (reference sequence). The CDR3 is CASSFYSTGVEQYF. CDR3 DNA: TGTGCCAGCAGCTTCTACTCGACAGGGGTCGAGCAGTACTTC.

This clone was picked up a small number of times. The gene calls are TRBV5-4 and TRBJ1-1, with D unresolved. V lost 1 base and J 7 bases, leaving 5 bases between the germline ends. The CDR3 has 11 residues. The V gene's germline CDR1 is SGHNT and CDR2 YYREEE (reference sequence). The CDR3 DNA reads TGTGCCAGCAGCTTGCTCAGTGAAGCTTTCTTT. It encodes CASSLLSEAFF.

This clone showed up just once. This rearrangement joins TRBV6-5 to TRBJ1-5, with no clear D. V was clipped by 2 bases and J by 1 base, with 3 bases between them. CDR1 is MNHEY, CDR2 SVGAGI, per germline. The CDR3 totals 13 residues. CDR3 amino acids: CASSYSSNQPQHF. The CDR3 DNA follows: TGTGCCAGCAGTTACAGCAGCAATCAGCCCCAGCATTTT.

The gene calls are TRBV6-5 and TRBJ2-1, with 9 bases identical to TRBD2. The length of the CDR3 is 15 residues. From germline, CDR1 is MNHEY and CDR2 SVGAGI. V dropped 5 bases and J dropped 7; count of bases not matched to a gene: 9. CDR3 sequence: CASSILAGYRNEQFF. DNA for the CDR3: TGTGCCAGCAGTATACTAGCGGGCTATAGGAATGAGCAGTTCTTC.

The V and J genes are TRBV5-6 and TRBJ2-5; D perhaps matches TRBD1 (5 bases). CDR3 length: 15 residues. The germline CDR1 and CDR2 sequences are SGHDT and YYEEEE. Between the trimmed V and J ends, which lost 1 base and 3 bases, there was a span of 13 bases. The CDR3 loop reads CASSLRMGPEETQYF. The CDR3 DNA follows: TGTGCCAGCAGCTTGCGCATGGGGCCGGAAGAGACCCAGTACTTC. Filled out from reference TRBV5-6 and TRBJ2-5, the complete variable domain reads DAGVTQSPTHLIKTRGQQVTLRCSPKSGHDTVSWYQQALGQGPQFIFQYYEEEERQRGNFPDRFSGHQFPNYSSELNVNALLLGDSALYLCASSLRMGPEETQYFGPGTRLLVL.

The sample holds one count of this clone. The CDR3 region has the DNA TGTGCCAGCAGTTATCCCGGGACTTACGGTGAGCAGTTCTTC. Amino acid sequence: CASSYPGTYGEQFF. The rearrangement uses TRBV6-6 and TRBJ2-1, with a possible D match to TRBD2 (6 bases). This CDR3 has 14 residues. Germline values: CDR1 MNHNY, CDR2 SVGAGI (reference sequence). The V end lost 3 bases, the J end lost 9 bases, and 15 bases lay between the germline ends.

This clone appeared a single time. V and J are TRBV7-6 and TRBJ1-1, with TRBD1 as a possible D gene (5 bases). Trimming cost V 8 bases and J 4 bases, with 11 bases left between them. The germline gives CDR1 SGHVS, CDR2 FNYEAQ. The CDR3 sequence is 12 residues long. DNA of the CDR3: TGTGCCAGCGCGGGGGAAGTCACTGAAGCTTTCTTT. Translated, it gives CASAGEVTEAFF. Using reference TRBV7-6 and TRBJ1-1 for the parts outside the CDR3, the full variable domain is GAGVSQSPRYKVTKRGQDVALRCDPISGHVSLYWYRQALGQGPEFLTYFNYEAQQDKSGLPNDRFSAERPEGSISTLTIQRTEQRDSAMYRCASAGEVTEAFFGQGTRLTVV.

The rearrangement links TRBV9 to TRBJ2-3, with D possibly being TRBD2 (5 bases). CDR3 length: 16 residues. Trimming cost V 4 bases and J 3 bases, with 18 bases left between them. Germline CDR1 is SGDLS and CDR2 is YYNGEE. CDR3 region: CASSLRPYRGTDTQYF. The CDR3 DNA reads TGTGCCAGCAGCCTGCGACCCTACCGAGGGACAGATACGCAGTATTTT.

The CDR3 DNA reads TGTGCCAGCGCACCGGGGGGACTAGCGGGAGAATGGTATGAGCAGTTCTTC. Protein product: CASAPGGLAGEWYEQFF. The rearrangement uses TRBV11-3 and TRBJ2-1; 14 positions agree with TRBD2. This CDR3 region has 17 residues. Germline assignment: CDR1 SGHNT and CDR2 YENEEA. V was clipped by 8 bases and J by 8 bases; unmatched bases: 14.

A single count supports this clone. V and J are TRBV10-3 and TRBJ2-7; D uncertain. In germline, CDR1 is ENHRY, CDR2 SYGVKD. The CDR3 sequence is 13 residues long. V was cut by 6 bases and J by 2 bases, with 11 bases left in between. The CDR3 DNA reads as TGTGCCATCAGGGCCCAGGTAGCCTACGAGCAGTACTTC. Protein sequence: CAIRAQVAYEQYF.

The rearrangement links TRBV6-1 to TRBJ2-5; 9 bases agree with TRBD2. The germline V gene encodes CDR1 MNHNS and CDR2 SASEGT. V gave up 6 bases and J gave up 2 bases; unmatched junction bases: 16. The CDR3 spans 18 residues. CDR3 sequence reads: CASSERAQWAGGQETQYF. For the CDR3, the DNA is TGTGCCAGCAGCGAAAGGGCGCAGTGGGCGGGAGGGCAAGAGACCCAGTACTTC.

V and J are TRBV6-5 and TRBJ1-5, with no clear D. V was cut by 5 bases and J by 3 bases, with 11 bases left in between. CDR1 is MNHEY and CDR2 is SVGAGI in the germline V gene. The CDR3 covers 14 residues. CDR3 residues: CASSEGATNQPQHF. CDR3 coding DNA: TGTGCCAGCAGTGAGGGAGCTACCAATCAGCCCCAGCATTTT.

This chain links TRBV6-1 with TRBJ1-4; D is perhaps TRBD1 (6 bases). Germline CDR1 reads MNHNS; CDR2 reads SASEGT. CDR3 length: 15 amino acids. Trimming left V 6 bases short and J 4 bases short, with 15 bases between. CDR3 protein: CASSQGRGHNEKLFF. The DNA for the CDR3 is TGTGCCAGCAGCCAAGGGAGGGGACATAATGAAAAACTGTTTTTT.